The 20 T cell receptor beta chains below were found in one sample sequenced in a study of blood T cell repertoires in COVID-19. Some clones are missing from TCRdb's copy, which holds only in-frame ones; the method was immunoSEQ multiplex PCR. The sample includes 100,000 or so clones, about 76% of them seen just once. The sequenced sample consisted of peripheral blood. These receptors were obtained from a woman aged 70-85 years with acute or convalescent COVID-19.

This clone was seen a few times. The chain has TRBV2 and TRBJ1-2, with D tentatively TRBD1 (6 bases). The CDR3 totals 13 residues. Germline lookup yields CDR1 SNHLY and CDR2 FYNNEI. V shed 5 bases and J shed 2 bases, with 9 bases lying between them. Here the CDR3 reads CASSPDRNYGYTF. CDR3 DNA sequence: TGTGCCAGCAGTCCTGACAGGAACTATGGCTACACCTTC.

This chain uses TRBV11-2 with TRBJ1-1, with D hard to call. Germline assignment: CDR1 SGHAT and CDR2 FQNNGV. Trimming removed 2 bases from V and 7 bases from J, with 11 bases in between. This CDR3 region has 13 residues. The CDR3: CASSLSRRSEAFF. In DNA form, the CDR3 reads TGTGCCAGCAGCTTAAGCCGAAGAAGTGAAGCTTTCTTT.

J is TRBJ2-5 and V is TRBV28, with a tentative D call TRBD2 (7 bases). Germline-derived CDR1 and CDR2 are MDHEN and SYDVKM. With 2 bases removed from V and 5 bases from J, the gap between germline ends came to 12 bases. CDR3 length: 14 residues. The CDR3 DNA is TGTGCCAGCAGTTTACTTCGGGGGGCGGAGACCCAGTACTTC. This encodes CASSLLRGAETQYF.

The chain is built from TRBV29-1 and TRBJ2-7; possible D gene TRBD2, 5 bases. This CDR3 has 11 amino acids. With 7 bases removed from V and 3 bases from J, the gap between germline ends came to 10 bases. Germline-derived CDR1 and CDR2 are SQVTM and ANQGSEA. The chain's CDR3 is CSAAEDYEQYF. CDR3 nucleotides: TGCAGCGCCGCGGAGGACTACGAGCAGTACTTC.

This chain uses TRBV19 with TRBJ2-1, with 7 positions matching TRBD1. Per the germline V gene, CDR1 is LNHDA and CDR2 is SQIVND (reference sequence). The CDR3 consists of 14 residues. J gave up 7 bases and V 5 bases, and 8 bases lay outside the gene matches. The CDR3 spells CASSLLGTENEQFF. The CDR3 DNA reads TGTGCCAGTAGTCTTCTCGGGACAGAGAATGAGCAGTTCTTC.

The CDR3, as DNA: TGTGCCAGCAGTTTGCGACTAGCGCGTCCTTACAATGAGCAGTTCTTC. The encoded protein is CASSLRLARPYNEQFF. V and J are TRBV28 and TRBJ2-1, with 8 bases identical to TRBD2. In germline, CDR1 is MDHEN, CDR2 SYDVKM. This CDR3 region has 16 residues. V shed 3 bases and J 4 bases; nucleotides not matched to a gene: 8.

The rearrangement uses TRBV10-2 and TRBJ2-1; 11 bases match TRBD2. CDR1 and CDR2 (germline): WSHSY, SAAADI. V trimming: 0 bases; J trimming: 7 bases; junction bases outside the gene matches: 5. The CDR3 runs 16 residues. The CDR3 here is CASSESSSGGNNEQFF. The CDR3 DNA reads as TGCGCCAGCAGTGAGTCTTCTAGCGGGGGGAATAATGAGCAGTTCTTC.

V and J are TRBV27 and TRBJ2-7, with TRBD1 as a possible D gene (5 bases). The CDR3 runs to 13 residues. V dropped 2 bases and J dropped 6 bases, with 11 bases sitting between them. Germline V CDR1 and CDR2: MNHEY, SMNVEV (reference sequence). The CDR3 DNA is TGTGCCAGCAGTTTAACAGCAGGGCGCGAGCAGTACTTC. Protein product: CASSLTAGREQYF.

V usage is TRBV19 and J usage is TRBJ2-6; D may be TRBD2 (5 bases). The CDR3 spans 15 residues. Germline V gene sequence: CDR1 LNHDA, CDR2 SQIVND (reference sequence). Trimming left V 3 bases short and J 2 bases short, with 8 bases between. The CDR3 coding sequence is TGTGCCAGTAGTATCTCCGGGGCTGGGGCCAACGTCCTGACTTTC. It translates to CASSISGAGANVLTF.

J is TRBJ1-2 and V is TRBV5-4; D perhaps matches TRBD1 (5 bases). Looked up from germline, CDR1 is SGHNT and CDR2 is YYREEE (reference sequence). Trimming left V 4 bases short and J 4 bases short, with 29 bases between. The CDR3 runs to 19 residues. CDR3 DNA: TGTGCCAGCAGCGGGGCAGGGACTATTGGATCCCCTCCCCTCTATGGCTACACCTTC. It is translated as CASSGAGTIGSPPLYGYTF.

This clone was counted only a few times. The chain links TRBV25-1 to TRBJ2-1; 7 bases are a match to TRBD2. V dropped 8 bases and J dropped 9; count of bases not matched to a gene: 10. Germline CDR1 is MGHDK and CDR2 is SYGVNS. This CDR3 has 13 amino acids. The CDR3 region has the DNA TGTGCCAGCGGACTAGGAGTATCCAGTGAGCAGTTCTTC. Translation gives CASGLGVSSEQFF. Full variable domain (outside the CDR3, taken from reference TRBV25-1 and TRBJ2-1): EADIYQTPRYLVIGTGKKITLECSQTMGHDKMYWYQQDPGMELHLIHYSYGVNSTEKGDLSSESTVSRIRTEHFPLTLESARPSHTSQYLCASGLGVSSEQFFGPGTRLTVL.

There are a few counts of this clone. The chain employs TRBV29-1 and TRBJ2-1; possible D gene TRBD1, 6 bases. This CDR3 contains 12 residues. V was pared by 7 bases and J by 8 bases, with 15 bases between. Germline V CDR1 and CDR2: SQVTM, ANQGSEA. In DNA form, the CDR3 reads TGCAGCGGGGAAAGGGGGACCGATGAGCAGTTCTTC. Translating gives CSGERGTDEQFF.

This clone showed up just once. The chain uses TRBV6-6 and TRBJ2-6, with D perhaps TRBD1 (6 bases). The length of the CDR3 is 19 residues. In germline, CDR1 is MNHNY, CDR2 SVGAGI (reference sequence). Trimming shortened V by 5 bases and J by 2 bases, and 22 bases separated the two germline ends. CDR3 coding DNA: TGTGCCAGCAGTCCTCTCGGACAGCTCACCGGGGCTGGGGCCAACGTCCTGACTTTC. Protein sequence: CASSPLGQLTGAGANVLTF.

The chain employs TRBV12-5 and TRBJ1-4; 7 positions match TRBD1. CDR1 is LGHNT and CDR2 is FRNRAP in the germline V gene. CDR3 length: 17 amino acids. With 7 bases clipped from V and 7 bases from J, the junction kept 18 bases outside the gene matches. This CDR3 is CASAAILTGRLTEKLFF. CDR3 bases: TGTGCTAGTGCCGCTATTCTGACAGGGCGGTTGACTGAAAAACTGTTTTTT.

The rearrangement uses TRBV19 and TRBJ1-2; 7 bases fit TRBD1. CDR3 length: 14 amino acids. Germline trimming cut 8 bases from V and 4 bases from J; bases unmatched to any gene: 10. Germline assignment: CDR1 LNHDA and CDR2 SQIVND (reference sequence). The CDR3 region is CASRRGQAFYGYTF. The CDR3 DNA reads as TGTGCCAGTCGAAGGGGGCAGGCCTTCTATGGCTACACCTTC.

The chain carries TRBV10-2 and TRBJ1-2; D gene ambiguous. This CDR3 comprises 13 residues. In germline, CDR1 is WSHSY, CDR2 SAAADI. Trimming pared 2 bases from V and 2 bases from J, leaving 6 bases between. The CDR3 coding sequence is TGCGCCAGCAGTGAGGGCAGGAACTATGGCTACACCTTC. Translated: CASSEGRNYGYTF.

This clone was recorded once. This chain links TRBV18 with TRBJ2-4, with D perhaps matching TRBD2 (5 bases). Germline CDR1 and CDR2: KGHSH and LQKENI. The CDR3 loop spans 16 amino acids. Trimming took off 0 bases at V and 7 bases at J, with 16 bases between the two ends. The CDR3: CASSPPRADSYNIQYF. The CDR3 DNA reads as TGTGCCAGCTCACCACCGAGGGCAGATTCGTATAACATTCAGTACTTC.

The chain joins TRBV6-6 to TRBJ1-5, with 8 bases fitting TRBD1. Looked up from germline, CDR1 is MNHNY and CDR2 is SVGAGI (reference sequence). After removal of 6 bases from V and 4 bases from J, the junction contained 8 bases not matched to a gene. The CDR3 covers 15 residues. CDR3 in amino acids: CASSPAGGGNQPQHF. CDR3 DNA sequence: TGTGCCAGCAGCCCTGCAGGGGGCGGGAATCAGCCCCAGCATTTT.

The chain couples TRBV3-1 (or the pseudogene TRBV3-2) to TRBJ1-1; no clear D gene. V was pared by 7 bases and J by 1 base, with 4 bases between. Looked up from germline, CDR1 is LGHDT and CDR2 is YNNKEL (reference sequence). The CDR3 has 11 amino acids. CDR3 sequence: CASTGNTEAFF. CDR3 DNA sequence: TGTGCCAGCACAGGGAACACTGAAGCTTTCTTT.

The chain combines TRBV6-2 or TRBV6-3 with TRBJ1-1; D unclear. Trimming took off 6 bases at V and 4 bases at J, with 15 bases between the two ends. The CDR3 runs to 14 residues. CDR1 is MNHEY and CDR2 is SVGEGT in the germline V gene. DNA of the CDR3: TGTGCCAGCAGCGACGGAGGGTTGACCACTGAAGCTTTCTTT. It is translated as CASSDGGLTTEAFF.